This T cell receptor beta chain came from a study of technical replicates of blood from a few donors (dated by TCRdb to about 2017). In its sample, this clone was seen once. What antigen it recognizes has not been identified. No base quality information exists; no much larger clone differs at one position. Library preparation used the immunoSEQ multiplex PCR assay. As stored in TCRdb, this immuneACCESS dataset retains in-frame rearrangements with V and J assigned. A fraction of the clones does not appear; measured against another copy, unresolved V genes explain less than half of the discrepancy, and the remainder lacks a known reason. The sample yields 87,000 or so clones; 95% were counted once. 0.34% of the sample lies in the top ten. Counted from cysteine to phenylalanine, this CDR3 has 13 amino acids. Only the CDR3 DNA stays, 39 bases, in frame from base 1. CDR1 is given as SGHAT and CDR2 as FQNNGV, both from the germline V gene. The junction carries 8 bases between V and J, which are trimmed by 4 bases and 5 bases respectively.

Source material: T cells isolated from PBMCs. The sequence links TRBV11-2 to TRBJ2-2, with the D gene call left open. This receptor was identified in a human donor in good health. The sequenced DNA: TGTGCCAGCAGCTACCAGGAAACCGGGGAGCTGTTTTTT. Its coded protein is CASSYQETGELFF.